The rows below give T cell receptor beta chains drawn from one sample of a study of CD4+ T cells in melanoma. Assay used: immunoSEQ multiplex PCR; TCRdb lists only in-frame clones, some missing. The table shows some 21,000 clones, with around 80% occurring only once. These receptor sequences come from a human donor with melanoma. CDR3s include the opening cysteine and the closing phenylalanine or tryptophan. D genes are given only for firm matches. The size field is filled for only some rows; it gives once, few, many or a size class.

clone_size,v_call,d_call,j_call,cdr3_aa,cdr3_nt
NA,TRBV11-2,TRBD2,TRBJ2-3,CASSLLGGGVSTDTQYF,TGTGCCAGCAGCTTACTGGGCGGGGGGGTGAGCACAGATACGCAGTATTTT
few,TRBV7-2,NA,TRBJ2-7,CASKYTGYEQYF,TGTGCCAGCAAATATACTGGGTACGAGCAGTACTTC
NA,TRBV7-2,TRBD2,TRBJ2-1,CASSRGLAGINEQFF,TGTGCCAGCAGCCGCGGACTAGCGGGGATCAATGAGCAGTTCTTC
NA,TRBV4-1,NA,TRBJ2-2,CASSHLGGGQGKTGELFF,TGCGCCAGCAGCCACCTGGGGGGAGGCCAGGGGAAAACCGGGGAGCTGTTTTTT
NA,TRBV7-2,TRBD2,TRBJ2-1,CASSLGLAGDNEQFF,TGTGCCAGCAGCTTGGGACTAGCGGGAGACAATGAGCAGTTCTTC
NA,TRBV15,TRBD1,TRBJ2-7,CATSRGKAGTVPYEQYF,TGTGCCACCAGCAGAGGAAAGGCCGGGACAGTACCCTACGAGCAGTACTTC
NA,TRBV6-1,NA,TRBJ2-7,CASSEGGGGYEQYF,TGTGCCAGCAGTGAAGGGGGGGGCGGGTACGAGCAGTACTTC
NA,TRBV6-1,TRBD2,TRBJ2-7,CASRTSPYEQYF,TGTGCCAGCAGGACTAGCCCCTACGAGCAGTACTTC
NA,TRBV4-1,TRBD1,TRBJ2-2,CASSLMGQGGPGELFF,TGCGCCAGCAGCCTTATGGGACAGGGGGGTCCCGGGGAGCTGTTTTTT
NA,TRBV5-1,NA,TRBJ1-1,CASSLDGMNTEAFF,TGCGCCAGCAGCTTGGACGGGATGAACACTGAAGCTTTCTTT
once,TRBV11-2,NA,TRBJ1-2,CASSSAGYRRYTF,TGTGCCAGCAGCTCCGCAGGGTATCGGCGCTACACCTTC
NA,TRBV5-1,NA,TRBJ1-4,CASSSVGEKLFF,TGCGCCAGCAGCTCGGTTGGGGAAAAACTGTTTTTT
NA,TRBV30,NA,TRBJ2-7,CAWRRIHEQYF,TGTGCCTGGAGACGCATTCACGAGCAGTACTTC
NA,TRBV9,TRBD1,TRBJ2-3,CASSTGTGSGTDTQYF,TGTGCCAGCAGTACCGGGACAGGGTCCGGCACAGATACGCAGTATTTT
few,TRBV14,NA,TRBJ2-3,CASSQFRTDTQYF,TGTGCCAGCAGCCAATTTAGAACAGATACGCAGTATTTT
NA,TRBV29-1,NA,TRBJ2-1,CSVGEGGGAYNEQFF,TGCAGCGTTGGGGAGGGGGGGGGAGCCTACAATGAGCAGTTCTTC
NA,TRBV18,NA,TRBJ1-5,CASPPTTQTNQPQHF,TGTGCCAGCCCACCTACCACACAGACCAATCAGCCCCAGCATTTT
NA,TRBV19,NA,TRBJ2-5,CASSIGLKETQYF,TGTGCCAGTAGTATAGGACTGAAAGAGACCCAGTACTTC
once,TRBV12-5,TRBD1,TRBJ2-7,CASGTDRGDYEQYF,TGTGCTAGTGGTACAGACAGGGGAGATTACGAGCAGTACTTC
NA,TRBV25-1,NA,TRBJ1-1,CASSAPRSTEAFF,TGTGCCAGCAGTGCCCCCAGAAGCACTGAAGCTTTCTTT
NA,TRBV10-3,NA,TRBJ1-1,CAISEWGPINTEAFF,TGTGCCATCAGTGAGTGGGGCCCGATTAACACTGAAGCTTTCTTT
NA,TRBV5-6,NA,TRBJ1-1,CASRAGHSNTEAFF,TGTGCCAGCAGGGCGGGACACTCAAACACTGAAGCTTTCTTT
NA,TRBV19,NA,TRBJ2-5,CASSNHGGREETQYF,TGTGCCAGTAGTAACCACGGGGGGCGAGAGGAGACCCAGTACTTC
NA,TRBV5-1,TRBD1,TRBJ2-3,CASSSRGTTDTQYF,TGCGCCAGCAGCTCCAGGGGGACCACAGATACGCAGTATTTT
once,TRBV19,TRBD1,TRBJ2-3,CASDRGGRTDTQYF,TGTGCCAGCGACAGGGGAGGTAGGACAGATACGCAGTATTTT
NA,TRBV5-1,NA,TRBJ1-2,CASSPGGGGLYGYTF,TGCGCCAGCAGCCCCGGTGGGGGCGGACTCTATGGCTACACCTTC
NA,TRBV5-1,TRBD2,TRBJ2-5,CASSLRPSGGQETQYF,TGCGCCAGCAGCTTGAGGCCTAGCGGGGGGCAAGAGACCCAGTACTTC
NA,TRBV2,NA,TRBJ1-1,CASRSPRGGTEAFF,TGTGCCAGCAGGAGTCCGAGGGGTGGCACTGAAGCTTTCTTT
NA,TRBV7-9,TRBD2,TRBJ2-5,CAGASGGRGQETQYF,TGTGCCGGAGCTAGCGGGGGTAGGGGGCAAGAGACCCAGTACTTC
NA,TRBV30,NA,TRBJ1-1,CAWSRTVSTEAFF,TGTGCCTGGAGTAGGACCGTCAGCACTGAAGCTTTCTTT
NA,TRBV7-7,TRBD1,TRBJ2-2,CASSSQGGTGELFF,TGTGCCAGCAGCTCACAGGGGGGCACCGGGGAGCTGTTTTTT
NA,TRBV5-1,NA,TRBJ1-2,CASSLVAGSAYGYTF,TGCGCCAGCAGCTTGGTGGCGGGGTCAGCTTATGGCTACACCTTC
NA,TRBV5-1,NA,TRBJ2-4,CASSWGDTKAKNIQYF,TGCGCCAGCAGCTGGGGGGACACGAAAGCCAAAAACATTCAGTACTTC
few,TRBV10-3,TRBD1,TRBJ1-4,CATRGTTNEKLFF,TGTGCCACCAGGGGGACGACTAATGAAAAACTGTTTTTT
NA,TRBV7-9,TRBD2,TRBJ2-5,CASSSLTSGKETQYF,TGTGCCAGCAGCTCGTTGACTAGCGGGAAAGAGACCCAGTACTTC
NA,TRBV19,TRBD1,TRBJ1-2,CASSVQGGGRYGYTF,TGTGCCAGTAGTGTCCAAGGGGGCGGCCGTTATGGCTACACCTTC
few,TRBV30,TRBD1,TRBJ1-4,CAWRAGTGNEKLFF,TGTGCCTGGAGGGCCGGGACAGGGAATGAAAAACTGTTTTTT
NA,TRBV19,TRBD1,TRBJ1-2,CASRLQTTGAYGYTF,TGTGCCAGCCGATTACAAACGACAGGGGCCTATGGCTACACCTTC
NA,TRBV7-8,NA,TRBJ1-2,CASSGQARTSVYGYTF,TGTGCCAGCAGCGGGCAGGCTCGGACGTCCGTCTATGGCTACACCTTC
NA,TRBV5-6,TRBD1,TRBJ2-7,CASSSVTKGQKTYEQYF,TGTGCCAGCAGCTCTGTAACAAAGGGACAGAAAACCTACGAGCAGTACTTC
NA,TRBV7-8,TRBD1,TRBJ1-1,CASSPRQGTNTEAFF,TGTGCCAGCAGCCCAAGACAGGGTACGAACACTGAAGCTTTCTTT
few,TRBV5-1,NA,TRBJ2-1,CASTSRGDNEQFF,TGCGCCAGTACATCCCGGGGCGACAATGAGCAGTTCTTC
NA,TRBV11-2,NA,TRBJ1-1,CASSLKGTGEAFF,TGTGCCAGCAGCTTAAAAGGGACGGGTGAAGCTTTCTTT
NA,TRBV21-1,NA,TRBJ2-7,CARLHHEQYF,TGTGCCAGACTACACCACGAGCAGTACTTC